This is a list of T cell receptor beta chains from one sample in a study of blood T cell repertoires in COVID-19. Only in-frame clones appear in the TCRdb table, and some are missing; sequencing was by immunoSEQ multiplex PCR. The table includes around 190,000 clones, roughly 80% detected once. Sequencing used peripheral blood. The origin of the receptors is a human donor in a cohort sampled during active COVID-19. The CDR3 runs from the conserved cysteine through the conserved F or W. A row's size may be missing; if present it is once, few, many or a size class.

>TRBV7-2|NA|TRBJ1-6
CASSLAPRNSPLHF
>TRBV5-8|NA|TRBJ2-7
CASSRGTAYEQYF
>TRBV11-3|NA|TRBJ2-1
CASSLGSGGEQFF
>TRBV19|once|TRBJ2-7
CASSGTTDTYEQYF
>TRBV18|NA|TRBJ1-5
CASSETGGNQPQHF
>TRBV6-5|once|TRBJ1-2
CASKREGNYGYTF
>TRBV19|NA|TRBJ1-6
CASSEGSNNSPLHF
>TRBV10-3|NA|TRBJ1-6
CAISLGTGGRDSPLHF
>TRBV10-3|NA|TRBJ2-1
CAISDFGGSSYNEQFF
>TRBV7-3|NA|TRBJ2-3
CASSSQSGGPDTQYF
>TRBV2|NA|TRBJ2-7
CASSEYRAYEQYF
>TRBV19|NA|TRBJ1-2
CASSKTGTGLYGYTF
>TRBV19|once|TRBJ2-1
CARGQPPEVVNKEQFF
>TRBV5-1|NA|TRBJ2-7
CASSLAISGNYEQYF
>TRBV19|NA|TRBJ2-3
CASSIRGGGTDTQYF
>TRBV19|NA|TRBJ1-4
CASSPGRGYEKLFF
>TRBV5-1|few|TRBJ1-1
CASSLSLETEAFF
>TRBV4-1|NA|TRBJ1-4
CASSQDQATNEKLFF
>TRBV2|few|TRBJ2-7
CASRETALSSYEQYF
>TRBV9|NA|TRBJ1-2
CASSVFPRGDGYTF
>TRBV27|NA|TRBJ1-1
CASSSGDRDTEAFF
>TRBV6-5|NA|TRBJ2-7
CASSRDRGLAEQYF
>TRBV13|once|TRBJ2-3
CASSQTLAGGLDTQYF
>TRBV7-9|NA|TRBJ1-2
CASSPDRAPGYGYTF
>TRBV27|NA|TRBJ1-1
CASSGRQGGTEAFF
>TRBV6-6|NA|TRBJ1-2
CASSAAGGNYGYTF
>TRBV6-1|NA|TRBJ2-7
CASSEGTGPSYEQYF
>TRBV30|once|TRBJ2-5
CAWTHRTGQETQYF
>TRBV5-1|NA|TRBJ2-7
CASSLGDYYEQYF
>TRBV21-1|NA|TRBJ1-2
CASSKNTPTGQDYGYTF
>TRBV7-9|NA|TRBJ1-1
CASSLLLGQGNTEAFF
>TRBV4-1|NA|TRBJ2-7
CASSLGGSGEESSYEQYF
>TRBV5-6|NA|TRBJ2-3
CASTPRGAGGSDTQYF
>TRBV5-1|NA|TRBJ1-1
CASSPVAGDPEAFF
>TRBV13|NA|TRBJ2-2
CASSLGLGTSRGGELFF
>TRBV18|NA|TRBJ1-4
CASSPTRQGTEKLFF
>TRBV19|NA|TRBJ1-5
CASSGTGTSQPQHF
>TRBV2|NA|TRBJ2-7
CASSEALVGQGMFEQYF
>TRBV5-1|NA|TRBJ2-7
CASSLAPGQEGYEQYF
>TRBV18|NA|TRBJ1-2
CASSPGEGRGYTF
>TRBV6-5|NA|TRBJ1-1
CASSRQRGRNTEAFF
>TRBV7-9|NA|TRBJ1-4
CASSKDRGQTNEKLFF
>TRBV19|once|TRBJ1-5
CASSRQDTSNQPQHF
>TRBV5-1|once|TRBJ1-1
CASAGGTMGTEAFF
>TRBV10-3|NA|TRBJ1-3
CAISGTANGNTIYF